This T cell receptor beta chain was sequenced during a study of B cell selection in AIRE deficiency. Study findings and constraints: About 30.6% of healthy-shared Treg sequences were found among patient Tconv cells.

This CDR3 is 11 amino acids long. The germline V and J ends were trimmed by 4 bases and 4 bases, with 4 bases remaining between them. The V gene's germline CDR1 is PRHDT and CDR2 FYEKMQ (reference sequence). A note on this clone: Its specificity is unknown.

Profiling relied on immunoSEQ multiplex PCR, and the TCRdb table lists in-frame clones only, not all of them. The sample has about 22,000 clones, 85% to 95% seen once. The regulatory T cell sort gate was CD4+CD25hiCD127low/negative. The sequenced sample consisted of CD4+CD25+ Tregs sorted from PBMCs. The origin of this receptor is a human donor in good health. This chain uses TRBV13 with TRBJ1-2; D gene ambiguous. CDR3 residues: CASSSRYGYTF. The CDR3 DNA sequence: TGTGCCAGCAGCTCCCGCTATGGCTACACCTTC.